This T cell receptor beta chain was found in a study of response to subunit inactivated influenza vaccine. CDR3 length: 14 amino acids. Trimming removed 7 bases from V and 1 base from J; junction bases left unmatched: 6. Germline V gene data show CDR1 as SQVTM and CDR2 as ANQGSEA. TCRdb fed the RT-PCR reads into MiXCR, producing one record per CDR3 protein. The sample records some 300,000 distinct CDR3 sequences, approximately 23% being singletons. This clonotype was detected once. It is likely a read error, because the conserved phenylalanine at the end of the CDR3 is missing. The chain combines TRBV29-1 with TRBJ1-1, with 10 bases that match TRBD1. The sample in question was PBMCs from blood, obtained approximately 20 months after vaccination. This clonotype originated in a man aged 45-69 years who received an inactivated influenza vaccine. The CDR3 DNA reads as TGCAGCGGTAGGACAGGGGGTGGGAACACTGAAGCTTTCATT. Protein product: CSGRTGGGNTEAFI.